The 17 T cell receptor beta chains in this list originate from one sample, sequenced in a study of cytomegalovirus exposure and HLA in healthy donors. This table comes from immunoSEQ multiplex PCR, and its TCRdb copy is limited to in-frame clones, with some not included. The repertoire consists of 350,000 or so clones, with more than 80% occurring once and the leading ten covering 0.75% to 0.85%. Sequenced input: PBMCs. These receptors all come from a woman aged 18-35 years in good health and CMV-seronegative.

This chain connects TRBV18 to TRBJ2-3; tentative D call: TRBD1 (5 bases). V lost 5 bases to trimming and J lost 4 bases, with 13 bases between them. Germline V CDR1 and CDR2: KGHSH, LQKENI. CDR3 size: 14 residues. In nucleotides, the CDR3 is TGTGCCAGCTCAACCACACAGGCCCCAGATACGCAGTATTTT. It specifies CASSTTQAPDTQYF.

The genes are TRBV15 and TRBJ2-6; D is unresolved. Germline V gene lookup returns CDR1 LNHNV and CDR2 YYDKDF (reference sequence). The CDR3 covers 16 residues. V lost 0 bases to trimming and J lost 0 bases, with 6 bases between them. This CDR3 is CATSRDSGSGANVLTF. The CDR3 nucleotides are TGTGCCACCAGCAGAGATTCCGGCTCTGGGGCCAACGTCCTGACTTTC.

The rearrangement uses TRBV19 and TRBJ2-7; 11 nucleotides agree with TRBD2. The V and J ends lost 9 bases and 6 bases, in that order; junction bases with no gene match: 13. CDR1 is LNHDA, CDR2 SQIVND, per germline (reference sequence). CDR3 length equals 15 residues. The CDR3 region is CASRGTSGPLAEQYF. The CDR3 DNA reads TGTGCCAGCAGAGGGACTAGCGGTCCCCTTGCCGAGCAGTACTTC. Full variable domain (missing parts from reference TRBV19 and TRBJ2-7): DGGITQSPKYLFRKEGQNVTLSCEQNLNHDAMYWYRQDPGQGLRLIYYSQIVNDFQKGDIAEGYSVSREKKESFPLTVTSAQKNPTAFYLCASRGTSGPLAEQYFGPGTRLTVT.

The chain combines TRBV6-5 with TRBJ2-1, with a tentative D call TRBD2 (6 bases). Trimming removed 0 bases from V and 10 bases from J, with 16 bases in between. CDR3 size: 15 residues. CDR1 is MNHEY and CDR2 is SVGAGI in the germline V gene. CDR3: CASSYSSGWQYEQFF. The CDR3 DNA is TGTGCCAGCAGTTACTCGAGCGGGTGGCAGTACGAGCAGTTCTTC.

The J gene is TRBJ2-3, the V gene TRBV7-6; 10 bases align to TRBD2. In germline, CDR1 is SGHVS, CDR2 FNYEAQ. This CDR3 has 16 amino acids. The junction had 3 bases not matched to a gene; V was cut back by 0 bases and J by 3 bases. CDR3 DNA sequence: TGTGCCAGCAGCTTAGCGCCTAGCGGGAGTACAGATACGCAGTATTTT. Translation gives CASSLAPSGSTDTQYF.

The chain carries TRBV7-2 and TRBJ1-1; D gene unclear. Germline CDR1 SGHTA, CDR2 FQGNSA. V was shortened by 2 bases and J by 5 bases, with 12 bases between the two germline ends. The CDR3 totals 14 residues. DNA for the CDR3: TGTGCCAGCAGCTTAAGCGTGTCGAGGACTGAAGCTTTCTTT. Encoded protein: CASSLSVSRTEAFF.

As concerns this clone: In the same sample, other DNA sequences code for this CDR3. This rearrangement joins TRBV2 to TRBJ1-1; TRBD1 matches 9 bases. This CDR3 has 13 amino acids. The germline CDR1 and CDR2 sequences are SNHLY and FYNNEI. The trim removed 4 bases at V and 3 bases at J, leaving 0 bases unmatched. The CDR3, as DNA: TGTGCCAGCAGTGGGACAGGGGACACTGAAGCTTTCTTT. Its translation is CASSGTGDTEAFF. Full variable domain (remainder filled in from reference TRBV2 and TRBJ1-1): EPEVTQTPSHQVTQMGQEVILRCVPISNHLYFYWYRQILGQKVEFLVSFYNNEISEKSEIFDDQFSVERPDGSNFTLKIRSTKLEDSAMYFCASSGTGDTEAFFGQGTRLTVV.

Only one count was recorded for this clone. The chain recombines TRBV5-4 with TRBJ2-5, with 8 nucleotides matching TRBD1. Germline lookup yields CDR1 SGHNT and CDR2 YYREEE (reference sequence). The CDR3 extends over 14 amino acids. V shed 1 base, J shed 5 bases, and the junction held 4 bases outside the gene matches. DNA of the CDR3: TGTGCCAGCAGCTTGCGGACAGGGAGCGAGACCCAGTACTTC. Amino acid sequence: CASSLRTGSETQYF. The whole variable domain, filled in from reference TRBV5-4 and TRBJ2-5, reads ETGVTQSPTHLIKTRGQQVTLRCSSQSGHNTVSWYQQALGQGPQFIFQYYREEENGRGNFPPRFSGLQFPNYSSELNVNALELDDSALYLCASSLRTGSETQYFGPGTRLLVL.

CDR3 in DNA: TGCGCCAGCAGTAGGGGAAACACTGAAGCTTTCTTT. This translates into CASSRGNTEAFF. The rearrangement joins TRBV10-2 to TRBJ1-1; tentatively, D is TRBD1 (5 bases). The CDR3 length is 12 residues. Between the trimmed V and J ends, which lost 5 bases and 2 bases, there was a span of 6 bases. Per the germline V gene, CDR1 is WSHSY and CDR2 is SAAADI.

The sample holds one count of this clone. J is TRBJ1-5 and V is TRBV28; TRBD1 is a possible D gene (6 bases). Trimming left V 1 base short and J 1 base short, with 11 bases between. CDR3 length: 16 amino acids. The germline V gene encodes CDR1 MDHEN and CDR2 SYDVKM. CDR3 DNA sequence: TGTGCCAGCAGTTTATATGAAGGGACAAGCAATCAGCCCCAGCATTTT. Translating gives CASSLYEGTSNQPQHF. Filled out from reference TRBV28 and TRBJ1-5, the complete variable domain reads DVKVTQSSRYLVKRTGEKVFLECVQDMDHENMFWYRQDPGLGLRLIYFSYDVKMKEKGDIPEGYSVSREKKERFSLILESASTNQTSMYLCASSLYEGTSNQPQHFGDGTRLSIL.

This chain connects TRBV11-2 to TRBJ2-1; 7 bases match TRBD2. From germline, CDR1 is SGHAT and CDR2 FQNNGV. CDR3 size: 14 residues. V shed 4 bases and J 8 bases; nucleotides not matched to a gene: 8. The CDR3 sequence: CASSSQRDGDEQFF. As DNA, the CDR3 is TGTGCCAGCAGCTCCCAGCGGGACGGCGATGAGCAGTTCTTC.

V usage is TRBV6-5 and J usage is TRBJ1-2; no definite D call. Trimming took 0 bases from V and 4 from J, leaving 9 bases between them. In germline, CDR1 is MNHEY, CDR2 SVGAGI. The CDR3 is 14 residues long. The CDR3 reads CASSYSEGVYGYTF. Here the CDR3 DNA reads TGTGCCAGCAGTTACTCGGAGGGTGTCTATGGCTACACCTTC.

V usage is TRBV5-6 and J usage is TRBJ2-4, with TRBD2 matching 7 bases. V lost 4 bases, J lost 6 bases, and 7 bases stayed unmatched. Germline CDR1 is SGHDT and CDR2 is YYEEEE. The CDR3 is 14 amino acids. The CDR3 sequence is CASSPPREGNIQYF. DNA of the CDR3: TGTGCCAGCAGCCCCCCCAGGGAGGGAAACATTCAGTACTTC.

This clone was seen just once. This chain joins TRBV5-4 and TRBJ1-3, with D maybe TRBD1 (5 bases). The germline V and J ends were trimmed by 0 bases and 13 bases, with 14 bases remaining between them. The CDR3 is 13 residues long. Germline V CDR1 and CDR2: SGHNT, YYREEE (reference sequence). DNA for the CDR3: TGTGCCAGCAGCTTGGAAGGGCAGGGAGGAATATATTTT. It is translated as CASSLEGQGGIYF.

The genes are TRBV5-6 and TRBJ1-5; D call uncertain. The germline V gene has CDR1 SGHDT and CDR2 YYEEEE. The V end lost 1 base, the J end lost 1 base, and 12 bases lay between the germline ends. The length of the CDR3 is 16 residues. CDR3 coding DNA: TGTGCCAGCAGCTTGTGGAGAATACTGAGCAATCAGCCCCAGCATTTT. It translates to CASSLWRILSNQPQHF.

The chain carries TRBV18 and TRBJ1-2; 8 bases align to TRBD1. V trimming: 2 bases; J trimming: 2 bases; junction bases outside the gene matches: 1. The CDR3 contains 14 residues. CDR1 KGHSH and CDR2 LQKENI come from the germline V gene. For the CDR3, the DNA is TGTGCCAGCTCACCAAGACAGGGGAACTATGGCTACACCTTC. Residues: CASSPRQGNYGYTF.

This clone showed up just a few times. The CDR3 bases are TGTGCCAGCTCACCACCGGGACAGCTTGAAGCTTTCTTT. As protein: CASSPPGQLEAFF. The rearrangement links TRBV18 to TRBJ1-1; 7 positions agree with TRBD1. Germline values: CDR1 KGHSH, CDR2 LQKENI. V shed 0 bases and J 7 bases; nucleotides not matched to a gene: 2. The CDR3 consists of 13 residues.